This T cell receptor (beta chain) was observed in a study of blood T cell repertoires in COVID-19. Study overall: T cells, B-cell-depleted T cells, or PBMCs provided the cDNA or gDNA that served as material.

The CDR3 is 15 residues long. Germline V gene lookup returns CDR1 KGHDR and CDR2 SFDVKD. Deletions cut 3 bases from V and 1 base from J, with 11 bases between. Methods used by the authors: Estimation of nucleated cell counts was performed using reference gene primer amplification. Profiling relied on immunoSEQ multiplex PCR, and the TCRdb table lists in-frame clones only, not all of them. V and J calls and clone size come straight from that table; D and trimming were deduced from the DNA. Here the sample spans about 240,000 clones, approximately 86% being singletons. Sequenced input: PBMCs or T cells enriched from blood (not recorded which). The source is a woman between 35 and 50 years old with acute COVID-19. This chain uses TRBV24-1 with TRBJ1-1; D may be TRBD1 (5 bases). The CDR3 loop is CATSDPSTGNTEAFF. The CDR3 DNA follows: TGTGCCACCAGTGATCCTTCTACAGGGAACACTGAAGCTTTCTTT.